The clone carrying this T cell receptor (beta chain) was observed once. The data were obtained in a study of CD8 T cells in Susac syndrome. RNA in amounts of about 0.45 to 1 ug was reverse transcribed with random hexamers. One entry per CDR3 protein results from TCRdb running MiXCR on the immunoSEQ multiplex PCR reads. The sample lists roughly 300,000 distinct CDR3 sequences; about 85% were seen once. Germline V CDR1 and CDR2: MNHEY, SMNVEV (reference sequence). Trimming took 8 bases from V and 4 from J, leaving 18 bases between them. CDR3 length equals 14 residues. The rearrangement links TRBV27 to TRBJ2-7; no reliable D call. Sequenced material: CD8+ T cells from PBMCs. The TCR sequence derives from a human donor with multiple sclerosis. The CDR3 loop is CASSSGGSQYEQYF. The DNA for the CDR3 is TGTGCCAGCTCTTCCGGCGGTAGCCAGTACGAGCAGTACTTC.